These 3 T cell receptor beta chains were all obtained from the same sample, sequenced in a study of T-cell reconstitution after alpha-beta-depleted transplantation in children. Researchers prepared the TCRbeta library using unique molecular identifiers, the study reports. Using its own MiXCR run on the PCR reads, TCRdb lists one record per CDR3 protein. The top ten clones hold over 2% of a sample with some 600,000 distinct CDR3 sequences, about an eighth of them seen once. The source material was PBMCs, mostly from graft donor cells, sampled 360 days after TCRalphabeta/CD19-depleted stem cell transplant. These receptors were collected from a male patient younger than 18 who had a stem cell transplant for acute myeloid leukemia, so the T cells may come from the graft donor.

This clonotype was seen more than once but under ten times. V and J are TRBV20-1 and TRBJ2-7, with 10 bases matching TRBD2. Germline V lookup: CDR1 DFQATT, CDR2 SNEGSKA (reference sequence). The V gene end was trimmed by 0 bases and the J gene end by 0 bases; junction bases not matched to a gene: 11. CDR3 length: 18 amino acids. Here the CDR3 reads CSARDPRLAGSRSYEQYF. The CDR3 DNA sequence: TGCAGTGCTAGAGATCCACGACTAGCGGGTTCGCGCTCCTACGAGCAGTACTTC.

This clonotype was seen only a few times. The chain combines TRBV28 with TRBJ2-1; maybe TRBD1 (6 bases). CDR3 length equals 15 residues. Between the trimmed V and J ends, which lost 4 bases and 6 bases, there was a span of 16 bases. Germline V lookup: CDR1 MDHEN, CDR2 SYDVKM. The CDR3 bases are TGTGCCAGCAGTTGGGACACAAATAGGGGCAATGAGCAGTTCTTC. Its translation: CASSWDTNRGNEQFF.

The chain uses TRBV6-2 or TRBV6-3 and TRBJ2-5; 16 positions agree with TRBD2. V was pared by 2 bases and J by 1 base, with 1 base of the junction left unmatched. The CDR3 is 17 amino acids. Germline CDR1 and CDR2: MNHEY and SVGEGT. The CDR3 here is CASSYGTSGRAQETQYF. The DNA of the CDR3 is TGTGCCAGCAGTTACGGGACTAGCGGGAGGGCCCAAGAGACCCAGTACTTC.